Listed below are T cell receptor beta chains from one sample, sequenced in a study of shared clonotypes between healthy human individuals. Here immunoSEQ multiplex PCR was the method, and the copy in TCRdb shows in-frame clones only, minus some. The sample includes some 2.1 million clones, 93% of them seen just once. Sequencing input: naive CD8+ T cells from PBMCs. The receptors were sampled from a man younger than 35 in good health. Some clones in this sample may be carry-over from other donors' samples. Each CDR3 is given with its conserved first and last residue. D genes are given only for firm matches. Size is omitted from some rows. Given values are once, few, many or a class for expanded clones.

>TRBJ2-5|TRBV28|-|-
CASSFPGLQETQYF
TGTGCCAGCAGTTTTCCGGGCCTCCAAGAGACCCAGTACTTC
>TRBJ2-7|TRBV7-9|-|-
CASSLRLESSYEQYF
TGTGCCAGCAGCTTACGACTAGAGAGCTCCTACGAGCAGTACTTC
>TRBJ2-3|TRBV4-3|-|-
CASSQKGTGATDTQYF
TGCGCCAGCAGCCAGAAGGGGACGGGAGCGACAGATACGCAGTATTTT
>TRBJ2-2|TRBV7-9|-|-
CASRLKTGELFF
TGTGCCAGCAGGCTAAAGACCGGGGAGCTGTTTTTT
>TRBJ2-7|TRBV7-8|-|-
CASSPLATLSYEQYF
TGTGCCAGCAGCCCATTGGCAACTCTCTCCTACGAGCAGTACTTC
>TRBJ2-1|TRBV21-1|-|-
CASRKFCQLIYSYNEQFF
TGTGCCAGCAGAAAATTTTGCCAGTTGATATACTCCTACAATGAGCAGTTCTTC
>TRBJ1-1|TRBV5-1|-|-
CASSVGLGTEAFF
TGCGCCAGCAGCGTCGGTTTGGGCACTGAAGCTTTCTTT
>TRBJ2-3|TRBV28|-|-
CASSFIGPSTDTQYF
TGTGCCAGCAGTTTCATAGGACCTAGCACAGATACGCAGTATTTT
>TRBJ2-5|TRBV9|-|-
CASSADMFGETQYF
TGTGCCAGCAGCGCCGACATGTTCGGAGAGACCCAGTACTTC
>TRBJ2-7|TRBV10-3|-|-
CAIRPLLNYEQYF
TGTGCCATCCGACCCCTTTTAAATTACGAGCAGTACTTC
>TRBJ2-1|TRBV5-1|-|TRBD2
CASSDSTSGSLSQFF
TGCGCCAGCAGCGACTCGACTAGCGGGAGTTTAAGTCAGTTCTTC
>TRBJ2-1|TRBV4-1|-|-
CASSHKAYNEQFF
TGCGCCAGCAGCCATAAGGCCTACAATGAGCAGTTCTTC
>TRBJ1-4|TRBV9|-|TRBD1
CASGPGQGAGTNEKLFF
TGTGCCAGCGGTCCGGGACAGGGGGCCGGCACTAATGAAAAACTGTTTTTT
>TRBJ1-1|TRBV27|-|-
CASSLLGLASEAFF
TGTGCCAGCAGTTTATTGGGTCTAGCCTCTGAAGCTTTCTTT
>TRBJ1-5|TRBV28|-|-
CASSSRGGNQPQHF
TGTGCCAGCAGTTCCAGGGGAGGAAATCAGCCCCAGCATTTT
>TRBJ2-1|TRBV4-1|-|-
CASSQVLAGEREQFF
TGCGCCAGCAGCCAAGTACTAGCAGGGGAGCGTGAGCAGTTCTTC
>TRBJ2-1|TRBV5-1|-|-
CASSLYARLSSYNEQFF
TGCGCCAGCAGCTTGTATGCTCGGTTGAGCTCCTACAATGAGCAGTTCTTC
>TRBJ1-5|TRBV15|-|-
CATSRDLSSSYSNQPQHF
TGTGCCACCAGCAGAGATTTGAGCTCGTCTTATAGCAATCAGCCCCAGCATTTT
>TRBJ2-1|TRBV9|-|TRBD1
CASSGPGAGGNEQFF
TGTGCCAGCAGCGGCCCCGGGGCAGGGGGCAATGAGCAGTTCTTC
>TRBJ1-4|TRBV12-2|-|-
CASRLASQGAKLFF
TGTGCAAGTCGCTTAGCGTCGCAGGGTGCAAAACTGTTTTTT
>TRBJ1-6|TRBV7-9|-|TRBD1
CASSGNRDSNSPLHF
TGTGCCAGCAGCGGTAACCGGGACAGTAATTCACCCCTCCACTTT
>TRBJ2-7|TRBV5-1|once|TRBD2
CASSPIGTSGSYEQYF
TGCGCCAGCAGCCCTATAGGGACTAGCGGGAGCTACGAGCAGTACTTC
>TRBJ1-3|TRBV28|-|-
CASSLGRGNTIYF
TGTGCCAGCAGTTTAGGAAGAGGAAACACCATATATTTT
>TRBJ2-1|TRBV4-1|-|-
CASSQGLGGPGYNEQFF
TGCGCCAGCAGCCAAGGTCTGGGGGGGCCAGGATACAATGAGCAGTTCTTC
>TRBJ2-7|TRBV28|-|TRBD1
CASRATGAPQQYF
TGTGCCAGCAGGGCTACAGGGGCCCCACAGCAGTACTTC
>TRBJ1-5|TRBV10-3|-|TRBD1
CATSGTGGNQPQHF
TGTGCCACCTCCGGGACAGGGGGCAATCAGCCCCAGCATTTT
>TRBJ2-7|TRBV9|-|TRBD1
CASSVGPTGGEEQYF
TGTGCCAGCAGCGTAGGTCCGACAGGGGGCGAGGAGCAGTACTTC
>TRBJ2-2|TRBV4-1|once|TRBD2
CASSAYDWMSGVGELFF
TGCGCCAGCAGCGCCTACGACTGGATGAGCGGGGTTGGGGAGCTGTTTTTT
>TRBJ1-1|TRBV4-1|-|TRBD1
CASSQQTGGNTEAFF
TGCGCCAGCAGCCAGCAGACAGGGGGGAACACTGAAGCTTTCTTT
>TRBJ2-3|TRBV5-1|once|TRBD2
CASSSRLAGDTQYF
TGCGCCAGCAGCTCGAGACTAGCGGGAGATACGCAGTATTTT
>TRBJ1-4|TRBV27|-|-
CASSNTGRNEKLFF
TGTGCCAGCAGTAACACAGGGAGAAATGAAAAACTGTTTTTT
>TRBJ2-1|TRBV11-2|-|-
CASSLNSASDEQFF
TGTGCCAGCAGCTTAAATTCCGCTAGCGATGAGCAGTTCTTC
>TRBJ1-5|TRBV2|-|-
CATRGGVNQPQHF
TGTGCCACCCGGGGGGGTGTTAATCAGCCCCAGCATTTT
>TRBJ1-1|TRBV19|-|-
CASSSGQNTEAFF
TGTGCCAGTAGTTCGGGACAGAACACTGAAGCTTTCTTT
>TRBJ2-4|TRBV19|once|-
CASSPPWGLSKNIQYF
TGTGCCAGTAGTCCCCCTTGGGGGTTGAGCAAAAACATTCAGTACTTC
>TRBJ2-5|TRBV19|-|-
CASSLQGQTQETQYF
TGTGCCAGTAGTCTCCAAGGACAGACTCAAGAGACCCAGTACTTC
>TRBJ2-1|TRBV15|-|-
CATSSDREAYNEQFF
TGTGCCACCAGCAGTGACAGGGAGGCCTACAATGAGCAGTTCTTC
>TRBJ2-1|TRBV10-3|-|TRBD2
CAISDLGLAGDGGNEQFF
TGTGCCATCAGTGACCTTGGACTAGCGGGAGATGGGGGCAATGAGCAGTTCTTC
>TRBJ2-5|TRBV9|-|TRBD1
CASSLRGQGVTQYF
TGTGCCAGCAGCCTTCGCGGGCAGGGGGTGACCCAGTACTTC
>TRBJ2-5|TRBV7-9|-|-
CASSLLDRDARETQYF
TGTGCCAGCAGCTTACTAGACCGGGACGCGAGGGAGACCCAGTACTTC
>TRBJ2-1|TRBV10-3|-|-
CAISGQDGDNEQFF
TGTGCCATCAGTGGACAGGACGGAGACAATGAGCAGTTCTTC
>TRBJ2-6|TRBV5-1|-|-
CASSLGRGTRANVLTF
TGCGCCAGCAGCTTAGGCAGGGGCACTAGGGCCAACGTCCTGACTTTC
>TRBJ2-3|TRBV9|-|TRBD2
CASSVGYAGGGRTQYF
TGTGCCAGCAGCGTAGGTTATGCGGGGGGAGGGCGTACGCAGTATTTT
>TRBJ2-2|TRBV9|-|-
CASSVDGVAGNTGELFF
TGTGCCAGCAGCGTAGATGGGGTGGCAGGGAACACCGGGGAGCTGTTTTTT
>TRBJ2-1|TRBV28|-|TRBD2
CASSFGSGAPGHEQFF
TGTGCCAGCAGTTTTGGTAGCGGGGCGCCCGGACATGAGCAGTTCTTC
>TRBJ2-1|TRBV4-2|once|TRBD2
CASSQAGRRSGNYNEQFF
TGTGCCAGCAGCCAAGCGGGCCGGAGAAGCGGGAACTACAATGAGCAGTTCTTC
>TRBJ1-5|TRBV15|-|-
CATQRGVGQPQHF
TGTGCCACCCAAAGGGGGGTTGGACAGCCCCAGCATTTT
>TRBJ2-5|TRBV19|-|TRBD1
CASSIVPGGETQYF
TGTGCCAGTAGTATAGTTCCAGGGGGAGAGACCCAGTACTTC
>TRBJ2-1|TRBV28|-|-
CASSRLVGSSYNEQFF
TGTGCCAGCAGTCGTCTGGTAGGAAGCTCCTACAATGAGCAGTTCTTC
>TRBJ2-7|TRBV5-1|-|TRBD1
CASSLRDRVYEQYF
TGCGCCAGCAGCTTACGGGACAGGGTTTACGAGCAGTACTTC
>TRBJ2-7|TRBV9|-|TRBD1
CASSPRDRGVSHEQYF
TGTGCCAGCAGCCCCCGGGACAGGGGGGTCTCCCACGAGCAGTACTTC
>TRBJ2-3|TRBV2|-|-
CASSHPKDTQYF
TGTGCCAGCAGCCACCCGAAAGATACGCAGTATTTT